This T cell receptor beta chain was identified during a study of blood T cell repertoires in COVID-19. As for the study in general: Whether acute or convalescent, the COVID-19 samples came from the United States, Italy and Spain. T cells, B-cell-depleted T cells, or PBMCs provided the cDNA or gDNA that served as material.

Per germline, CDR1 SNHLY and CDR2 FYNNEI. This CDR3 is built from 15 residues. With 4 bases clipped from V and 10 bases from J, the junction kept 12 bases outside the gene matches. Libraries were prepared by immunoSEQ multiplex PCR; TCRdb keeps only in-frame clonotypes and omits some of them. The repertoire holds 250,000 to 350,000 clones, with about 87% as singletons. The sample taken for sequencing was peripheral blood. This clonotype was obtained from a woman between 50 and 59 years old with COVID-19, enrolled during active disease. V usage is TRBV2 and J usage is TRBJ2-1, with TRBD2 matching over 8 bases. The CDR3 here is CASSVGAGEILEQFF. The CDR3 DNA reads TGTGCCAGCAGTGTGGGAGCGGGAGAGATATTGGAGCAGTTCTTC.